The 25 T cell receptor beta chains given below trace back to one sample, sequenced in a study of Ad26.COV2.S vaccination and SARS-CoV-2 variants. Here immunoSEQ multiplex PCR was the method, and the copy in TCRdb shows in-frame clones only, minus some. The data show about 380,000 clones, 83% seen once. Treatment reported: some 20 received Ad26.COV2.S at low or high dose, single or two shots; about 5 received placebo; per-sample allocation not given. Sampling occurred on day 63 after the first vaccine or placebo injection. The sequenced sample was peripheral blood, obtained in a trial of Ad26.COV2.S vaccine versus placebo. These receptors originate from a person aged 18 to 65 who received the Ad26.COV2.S COVID-19 vaccine or a placebo.

The genes are TRBV7-2 and TRBJ1-1; TRBD1 aligns across 8 bases. This CDR3 has 14 amino acids. Germline V CDR1 and CDR2: SGHTA, FQGNSA. Trimming took 1 base from V and 8 from J; bases not matched to a gene: 6. The chain's CDR3 is CASSLVSRGPEAFF. The CDR3 DNA follows: TGTGCCAGCAGCTTAGTATCCAGGGGGCCGGAAGCTTTCTTT. Full variable domain (missing parts from reference TRBV7-2 and TRBJ1-1): GAGVSQSPSNKVTEKGKDVELRCDPISGHTALYWYRQSLGQGLEFLIYFQGNSAPDKSGLPSDRFSAERTGGSVSTLTIQRTQQEDSAVYLCASSLVSRGPEAFFGQGTRLTVV.

Of note for this clone: At the DNA level, this CDR3 is encoded by other sequences in the same sample as well. The V gene is TRBV5-1, the J gene TRBJ2-7; no clear D. Germline loops: CDR1 SGHRS, CDR2 YFSETQ. The CDR3 runs 14 residues. V shed 4 bases and J shed 0 bases, with 11 bases lying between them. CDR3 amino acids: CASSRTESSYEQYF. In DNA form, the CDR3 reads TGCGCCAGCAGCCGTACAGAAAGCTCCTACGAGCAGTACTTC.

The chain couples TRBV4-2 to TRBJ1-1, with D possibly TRBD1 on 5 matching bases. The CDR3 length is 17 residues. Germline V gene lookup returns CDR1 LGHNA and CDR2 YNFKEQ. Deletions cut 0 bases from V and 3 bases from J, with 17 bases between. CDR3 DNA: TGTGCCAGCAGCCAAGATCGTAGGGGTTCGGCGTACACTGAAGCTTTCTTT. Amino acid sequence: CASSQDRRGSAYTEAFF.

The rearrangement links TRBV6-2 or TRBV6-3 to TRBJ2-5; tentative D call: TRBD2 (5 bases). Trimming stripped 6 bases from V and 6 bases from J, with 20 bases between. CDR1 and CDR2 from the germline V gene are MNHEY and SVGEGT. The CDR3 runs 15 residues. CDR3 nucleotide sequence: TGTGCCAGCAGCCCTTCCAGCGGCGGCAAGCAGACCCAGTACTTC. This codes for CASSPSSGGKQTQYF.

This rearrangement joins TRBV29-1 to TRBJ2-7; 7 bases match TRBD1. The CDR3 contains 13 residues. Germline CDR1 and CDR2: SQVTM and ANQGSEA. J gave up 5 bases and V 5 bases, and 9 bases lay outside the gene matches. CDR3 DNA sequence: TGCAGCGTTCGAACAGGGGATCAGGACGAGCAGTACTTC. This encodes CSVRTGDQDEQYF.

The chain uses TRBV6-1 and TRBJ2-7; 7 bases fit TRBD1. This CDR3 is 15 amino acids long. V was clipped by 0 bases and J by 2 bases; unmatched bases: 4. Germline V gives CDR1 MNHNS, CDR2 SASEGT. CDR3 loop: CASSEAGQWPYEQYF. CDR3 sequence (DNA): TGTGCCAGCAGTGAAGCGGGACAGTGGCCCTACGAGCAGTACTTC.

V gene TRBV19 combines with J gene TRBJ2-7, with D uncertain. This CDR3 spans 11 amino acids. Germline lookup yields CDR1 LNHDA and CDR2 SQIVND (reference sequence). Trimming pared 10 bases from V and 4 bases from J, leaving 11 bases between. The CDR3 DNA reads TGTGCCACCCCTAGGTGGTACGAGCAGTACTTC. It translates to CATPRWYEQYF. The full variable domain, in which reference TRBV19 and TRBJ2-7 provide the parts outside the CDR3, is DGGITQSPKYLFRKEGQNVTLSCEQNLNHDAMYWYRQDPGQGLRLIYYSQIVNDFQKGDIAEGYSVSREKKESFPLTVTSAQKNPTAFYLCATPRWYEQYFGPGTRLTVT.

This chain connects TRBV7-2 to TRBJ2-7; TRBD2 agrees at 9 bases. The junction had 4 bases not matched to a gene; V was cut back by 4 bases and J by 0 bases. Germline values: CDR1 SGHTA, CDR2 FQGNSA. This CDR3 is 15 amino acids long. DNA of the CDR3: TGTGCCAGCAGCTCCCTAGCGGGATACTCCTACGAGCAGTACTTC. It specifies CASSSLAGYSYEQYF. The full variable domain, with the rest looked up from reference TRBV7-2 and TRBJ2-7, is GAGVSQSPSNKVTEKGKDVELRCDPISGHTALYWYRQSLGQGLEFLIYFQGNSAPDKSGLPSDRFSAERTGGSVSTLTIQRTQQEDSAVYLCASSSLAGYSYEQYFGPGTRLTVT.

The J gene is TRBJ1-2, the V gene TRBV5-4; D is uncertain. Trimming took off 1 base at V and 4 bases at J, with 11 bases between the two ends. Germline V CDR1 and CDR2: SGHNT, YYREEE (reference sequence). The CDR3 is 14 amino acids. The CDR3 DNA follows: TGTGCCAGCAGCTTGTCGCGGCAGCTCTATGGCTACACCTTC. Amino acids: CASSLSRQLYGYTF.

The CDR3 region is CASSLVSYEQYF. In DNA form, the CDR3 reads TGTGCCAGCAGTTTAGTGTCCTACGAGCAGTACTTC. This chain uses TRBV12-3 or TRBV12-4 with TRBJ2-7, with unresolved D. The V gene lost 1 base and the J gene lost 1 base, with 2 bases spanning the gap. This CDR3 is built from 12 residues.

This chain links TRBV5-1 with TRBJ2-5, with TRBD1 identical over 8 bases. J lost 4 bases, V lost 5 bases, and 7 bases had no gene match. Germline V gene sequence: CDR1 SGHRS, CDR2 YFSETQ. The CDR3 contains 14 residues. The CDR3 here is CASSLTGAGETQYF. The CDR3 region has the DNA TGCGCCAGCAGTTTGACAGGGGCAGGAGAGACCCAGTACTTC.

V and J are TRBV9 and TRBJ2-2, with 7 bases that match TRBD1. The J segment lost 4 bases and the V segment lost 3 bases, leaving 9 bases of the junction unmatched. The CDR3 loop spans 16 amino acids. Germline CDR1 is SGDLS and CDR2 is YYNGEE. The CDR3 DNA sequence: TGTGCCAGCAGCGCCAACAGGGGATCAGGCACCGGGGAGCTGTTTTTT. Protein: CASSANRGSGTGELFF.

V and J are TRBV6-5 and TRBJ2-7; D is uncertain. V lost 0 bases and J 3 bases, leaving 12 bases between the germline ends. Germline V gene lookup returns CDR1 MNHEY and CDR2 SVGAGI. The CDR3 contains 15 residues. The CDR3 DNA is TGTGCCAGCAGTTACTCGACTTCAGCCTACTACGAGCAGTACTTC. This sequence encodes CASSYSTSAYYEQYF.

The rearrangement joins TRBV30 to TRBJ1-4, with a possible D match to TRBD1 (5 bases). CDR1 is GTSNPN and CDR2 is SVGIG in the germline V gene (reference sequence). V was shortened by 0 bases and J by 8 bases, with 16 bases between the two germline ends. The CDR3 contains 15 residues. Here the CDR3 reads CAWSVLKGAGEKLFF. CDR3 in DNA: TGTGCCTGGAGTGTACTAAAGGGAGCAGGGGAAAAACTGTTTTTT.

This chain uses TRBV5-1 with TRBJ2-3, with 15 bases aligning to TRBD2. The CDR3 is 17 amino acids. Germline V CDR1 and CDR2: SGHRS, YFSETQ. V lost 4 bases to trimming and J lost 8 bases; unmatched junction nucleotides: 11. The CDR3 nucleotides are TGCGCCAGCAGCCCCCGGCCTCGGACTAGCGGGGGGGCTACGCAGTATTTT. This codes for CASSPRPRTSGGATQYF.

This rearrangement joins TRBV7-6 to TRBJ2-3; the D gene is possibly TRBD2 (5 bases). CDR1 and CDR2 (germline): SGHVS, FNYEAQ. This CDR3 region has 16 residues. V was clipped by 1 base and J by 4 bases, with 15 bases between them. The CDR3 loop is CASSLEDGKGPDTQYF. In DNA form, the CDR3 reads TGTGCCAGCAGCTTAGAAGACGGGAAGGGCCCAGATACGCAGTATTTT.

The CDR3 loop is CSVTEVNEKLFF. As DNA, the CDR3 is TGCAGCGTGACAGAGGTTAATGAAAAACTGTTTTTT. This chain joins TRBV29-1 and TRBJ1-4; D possibly corresponds to TRBD1 (5 bases). The CDR3 is 12 residues long. Trimming took 6 bases from V and 4 from J, leaving 9 bases between them. In germline, CDR1 is SQVTM, CDR2 ANQGSEA.

This clone occurred once. The chain links TRBV7-2 to TRBJ2-2; D tentatively reads TRBD1 or TRBD2 (5 bases each). This CDR3 has 15 residues. Germline CDR1 is SGHTA and CDR2 is FQGNSA. The germline V and J ends were trimmed by 5 bases and 4 bases, with 14 bases remaining between them. CDR3 DNA: TGTGCCAGCAGCCCCCGGGGCAGGGTCACCGGGGAGCTGTTTTTT. This codes for CASSPRGRVTGELFF.

The rearrangement links TRBV7-9 to TRBJ1-2, with 7 nucleotides matching TRBD1. This CDR3 comprises 15 residues. After removal of 5 bases from V and 5 bases from J, the junction contained 11 bases not matched to a gene. Per the germline V gene, CDR1 is SEHNR and CDR2 is FQNEAQ (reference sequence). The CDR3 protein is CASSLSGTVLYGYTF. Written as DNA, the CDR3 is TGTGCCAGCAGCCTGAGCGGGACAGTTCTGTATGGCTACACCTTC.

The rearrangement links TRBV7-3 to TRBJ2-3; D is possibly TRBD1 or TRBD2 (6 bases each). The V gene's germline CDR1 is SGHTA and CDR2 FQGTGA. Trimming removed 5 bases at V and 0 bases at J, with 9 bases between. CDR3 length: 14 amino acids. The CDR3 coding sequence is TGTGCCAGCAGCGCGGGACATAGCACAGATACGCAGTATTTT. It codes for CASSAGHSTDTQYF.

The rearrangement links TRBV3-1 (or the pseudogene TRBV3-2) to TRBJ1-3; D call uncertain. The germline V and J ends were trimmed by 1 base and 6 bases, with 4 bases remaining between them. The length of the CDR3 is 12 residues. CDR1 and CDR2 (germline): LGHDT, YNNKEL (reference sequence). CDR3 sequence: CASSQATNTIYF. DNA for the CDR3: TGTGCCAGCAGCCAAGCTACAAACACCATATATTTT.

The chain recombines TRBV27 with TRBJ2-7, with D perhaps matching TRBD1 (5 bases). This CDR3 region has 15 residues. The germline gives CDR1 MNHEY, CDR2 SMNVEV (reference sequence). V dropped 0 bases and J dropped 3 bases, with 12 bases sitting between them. The CDR3 region has the DNA TGTGCCAGCAGTTTATCGTCAGGGTACCACTACGAGCAGTACTTC. It codes for CASSLSSGYHYEQYF.

The J gene is TRBJ1-1, the V gene TRBV6-5; D gene uncertain. This CDR3 has 13 amino acids. The germline V and J ends were trimmed by 2 bases and 2 bases, with 6 bases remaining between them. Germline CDR1 is MNHEY and CDR2 is SVGAGI. CDR3 loop: CASSYKVNTEAFF. DNA of the CDR3: TGTGCCAGCAGTTACAAGGTTAACACTGAAGCTTTCTTT.

This clone was counted a few times. The chain recombines TRBV4-2 with TRBJ1-6; D remains ambiguous. Germline-derived CDR1 and CDR2 are LGHNA and YNFKEQ. Trimming pared 0 bases from V and 14 bases from J, leaving 8 bases between. The CDR3 runs 12 residues. The CDR3 loop reads CASSQEKEALHF. The CDR3 nucleotides read TGTGCCAGCAGCCAAGAAAAGGAGGCCCTCCACTTT.

The chain uses TRBV7-9 and TRBJ1-3, with 9 bases lining up with TRBD1. J gave up 4 bases and V 1 base, and 8 bases lay outside the gene matches. The CDR3 sequence is 17 residues long. The germline CDR1 and CDR2 sequences are SEHNR and FQNEAQ (reference sequence). CDR3 nucleotide sequence: TGTGCCAGCAGCTTAGAGCGTACCGGGACAGGGGGAAACACCATATATTTT. It codes for CASSLERTGTGGNTIYF.